Sequencing of this T cell receptor beta chain was carried out in a study of early T cells in non-severe SARS-CoV-2 infection. Background on the study: Chains were not paired, and sequencing was done on bulk RNA from unsorted whole blood.

Individual cDNA molecules received unique molecular identifiers. A single record per CDR3 protein comes from TCRdb applying MiXCR to the 5' RACE reads. Of under 70,000 distinct CDR3 sequences in the sample, roughly an eighth were seen once. This clonotype was recorded a few times. Germline V CDR1 and CDR2: DFQATT, SNEGSKA (reference sequence). The V gene lost 6 bases and the J gene lost 8 bases, with 14 bases spanning the gap. CDR3 length: 12 residues. The chain employs TRBV20-1 and TRBJ2-1, with D perhaps TRBD1 (6 bases). Specimen: whole blood. This clonotype was sampled from an adult who was a healthcare worker with PCR-confirmed SARS-CoV-2 infection or an uninfected control (not recorded which). For the CDR3, the DNA is TGCAGTGCAAAGCTACAGGGAGATGAGCAGTTCTTC. Amino acids: CSAKLQGDEQFF.